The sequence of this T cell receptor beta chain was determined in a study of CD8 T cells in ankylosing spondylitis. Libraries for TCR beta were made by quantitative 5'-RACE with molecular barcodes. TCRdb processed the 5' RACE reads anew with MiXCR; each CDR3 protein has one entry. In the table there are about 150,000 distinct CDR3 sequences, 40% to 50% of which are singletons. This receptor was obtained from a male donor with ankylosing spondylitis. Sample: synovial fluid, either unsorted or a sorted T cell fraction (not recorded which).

The CDR3 coding sequence is TGCGCCAGCAGCTGGAAGTCCACGCACAATGAGCAGTTCTTC. Its protein product is CASSWKSTHNEQFF. V gene TRBV5-1 combines with J gene TRBJ2-1; D uncertain. Trimming removed 3 bases at V and 5 bases at J, with 12 bases between. This CDR3 has 14 amino acids. CDR1 SGHRS and CDR2 YFSETQ come from the germline V gene.